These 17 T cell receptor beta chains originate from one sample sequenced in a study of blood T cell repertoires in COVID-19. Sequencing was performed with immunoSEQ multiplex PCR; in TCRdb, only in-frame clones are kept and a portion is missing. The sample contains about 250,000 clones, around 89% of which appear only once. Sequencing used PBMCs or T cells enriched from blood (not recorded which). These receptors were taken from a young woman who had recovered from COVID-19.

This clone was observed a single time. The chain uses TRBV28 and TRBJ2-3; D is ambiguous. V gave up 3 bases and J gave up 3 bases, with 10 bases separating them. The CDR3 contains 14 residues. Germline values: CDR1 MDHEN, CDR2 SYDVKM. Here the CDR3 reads CASSFPTTTDTQYF. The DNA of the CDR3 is TGTGCCAGCAGTTTCCCGACAACGACAGATACGCAGTATTTT.

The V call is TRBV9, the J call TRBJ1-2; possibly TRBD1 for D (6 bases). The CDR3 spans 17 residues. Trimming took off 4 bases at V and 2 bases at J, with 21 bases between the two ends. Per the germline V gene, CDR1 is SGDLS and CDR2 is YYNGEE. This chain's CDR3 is CASSTLPSGQGNYGYTF. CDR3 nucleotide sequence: TGTGCCAGCAGCACACTCCCCTCCGGGCAGGGGAACTATGGCTACACCTTC.

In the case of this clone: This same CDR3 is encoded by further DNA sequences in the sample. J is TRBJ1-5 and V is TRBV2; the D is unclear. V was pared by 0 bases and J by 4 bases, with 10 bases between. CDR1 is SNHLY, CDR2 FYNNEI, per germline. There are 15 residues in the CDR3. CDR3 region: CASSEAGAGNQPQHF. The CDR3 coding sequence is TGTGCCAGCAGTGAAGCCGGCGCGGGTAATCAGCCCCAGCATTTT.

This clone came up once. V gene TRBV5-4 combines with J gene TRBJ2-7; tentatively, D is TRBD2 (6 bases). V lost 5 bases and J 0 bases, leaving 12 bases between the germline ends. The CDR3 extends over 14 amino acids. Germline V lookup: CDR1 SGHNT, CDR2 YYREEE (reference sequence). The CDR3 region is CASSPGLRSYEQYF. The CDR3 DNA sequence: TGTGCCAGCAGTCCGGGACTTCGCTCCTACGAGCAGTACTTC.

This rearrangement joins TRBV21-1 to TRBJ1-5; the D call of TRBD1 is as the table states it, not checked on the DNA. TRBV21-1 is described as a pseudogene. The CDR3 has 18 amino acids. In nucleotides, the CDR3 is TGTGCCAGCAACCGATCGGACAGTTACACCAGGGGCAATCAGCCCCAGCATTTT. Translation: CASNRSDSYTRGNQPQHF.

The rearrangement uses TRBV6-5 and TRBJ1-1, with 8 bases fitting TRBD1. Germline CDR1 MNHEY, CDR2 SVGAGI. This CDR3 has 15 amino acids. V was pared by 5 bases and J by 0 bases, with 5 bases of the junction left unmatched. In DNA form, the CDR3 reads TGTGCCAGCAGTCACCGGACAGGGTTGAACACTGAAGCTTTCTTT. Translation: CASSHRTGLNTEAFF.

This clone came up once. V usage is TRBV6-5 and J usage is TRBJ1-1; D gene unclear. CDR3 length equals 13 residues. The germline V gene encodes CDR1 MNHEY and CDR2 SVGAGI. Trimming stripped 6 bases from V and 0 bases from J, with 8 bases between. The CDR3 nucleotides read TGTGCCAGCAGGGTAGAGATGAACACTGAAGCTTTCTTT. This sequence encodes CASRVEMNTEAFF.

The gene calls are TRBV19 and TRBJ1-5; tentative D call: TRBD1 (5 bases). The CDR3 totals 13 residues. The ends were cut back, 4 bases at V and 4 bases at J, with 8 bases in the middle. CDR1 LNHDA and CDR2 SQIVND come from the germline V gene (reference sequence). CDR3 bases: TGTGCCAGTAGTAGCAGGGATAATCAGCCCCAGCATTTT. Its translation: CASSSRDNQPQHF.

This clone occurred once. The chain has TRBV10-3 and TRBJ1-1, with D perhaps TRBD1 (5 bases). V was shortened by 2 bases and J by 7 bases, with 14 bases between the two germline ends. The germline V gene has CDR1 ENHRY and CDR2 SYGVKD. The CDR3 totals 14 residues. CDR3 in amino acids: CAISERGDRFEAFF. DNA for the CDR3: TGTGCCATCAGTGAGAGGGGCGACAGATTTGAAGCTTTCTTT.

In DNA form, the CDR3 reads TGTGCCAGCAGCCCGGGACAGGGAAACAATGAGCAGTTCTTC. Its translation: CASSPGQGNNEQFF. The chain couples TRBV11-3 to TRBJ2-1; TRBD1 matches 9 bases. In germline, CDR1 is SGHNT, CDR2 YENEEA. This CDR3 comprises 14 residues. V lost 5 bases to trimming and J lost 5 bases; unmatched junction nucleotides: 4.

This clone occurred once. CDR3 sequence: CASSRTARGSQGYTF. The CDR3 DNA sequence: TGCGCCAGCAGTCGTACAGCAAGGGGATCCCAAGGCTACACCTTC. The gene calls are TRBV10-2 and TRBJ1-2; TRBD1 might be the D (5 bases). V was trimmed by 5 bases and J by 8 bases, leaving 21 bases between them. This CDR3 contains 15 residues. CDR1 and CDR2 from the germline V gene are WSHSY and SAAADI.

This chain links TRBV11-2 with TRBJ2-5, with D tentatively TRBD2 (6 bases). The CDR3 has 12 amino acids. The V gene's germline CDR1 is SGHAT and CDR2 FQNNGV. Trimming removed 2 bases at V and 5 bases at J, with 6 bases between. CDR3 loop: CASSLSGETQYF. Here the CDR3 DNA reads TGTGCCAGCAGCTTAAGCGGGGAGACCCAGTACTTC.

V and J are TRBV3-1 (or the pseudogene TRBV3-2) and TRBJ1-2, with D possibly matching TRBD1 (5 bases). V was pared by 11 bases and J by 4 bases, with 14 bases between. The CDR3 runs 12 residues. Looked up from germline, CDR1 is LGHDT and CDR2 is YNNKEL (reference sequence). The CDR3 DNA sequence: TGTGCCTCGGTGGGGCAGAGCTATGGCTACACCTTC. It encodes CASVGQSYGYTF.

The CDR3 here is CASSSLTSGPETQYF. For the CDR3, the DNA is TGTGCCAGCAGCTCTTTGACTAGTGGCCCAGAGACCCAGTACTTC. The chain joins TRBV11-2 to TRBJ2-5; a weak D match, TRBD2 (6 bases). CDR1 is SGHAT, CDR2 FQNNGV, per germline. The germline V and J ends were trimmed by 4 bases and 4 bases, with 16 bases remaining between them. The CDR3 spans 15 residues. The variable domain in full, with the rest retrieved from reference TRBV11-2 and TRBJ2-5, is EAGVAQSPRYKIIEKRQSVAFWCNPISGHATLYWYQQILGQGPKLLIQFQNNGVVDDSQLPKDRFSAERLKGVDSTLKIQPAKLEDSAVYLCASSSLTSGPETQYFGPGTRLLVL.

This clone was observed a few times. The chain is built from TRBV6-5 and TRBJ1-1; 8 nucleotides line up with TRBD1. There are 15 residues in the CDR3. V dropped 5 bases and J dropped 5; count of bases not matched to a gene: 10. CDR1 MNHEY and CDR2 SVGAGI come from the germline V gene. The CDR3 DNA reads TGTGCCAGCAGTCCACAATTGACAGGGGTGACTGAAGCTTTCTTT. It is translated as CASSPQLTGVTEAFF.

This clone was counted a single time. CDR3 sequence (DNA): TGTGCCACCAGCAGAGCGCAGGGGGACTATGGCTACACCTTC. Translating it yields CATSRAQGDYGYTF. This chain joins TRBV15 and TRBJ1-2, with TRBD1 matching 7 bases. Germline V gene data show CDR1 as LNHNV and CDR2 as YYDKDF (reference sequence). The ends lost 1 base at V and 3 bases at J; junction bases unmatched: 2. This CDR3 is built from 14 residues.

CDR3 protein: CASSWGRSGNTIYF. The CDR3 nucleotides read TGTGCCAGCAGTTGGGGCAGATCTGGAAACACCATATATTTT. V is TRBV6-6 and J is TRBJ1-3; maybe TRBD1 (5 bases). Germline V CDR1 and CDR2: MNHNY, SVGAGI (reference sequence). Trimming took off 4 bases at V and 1 base at J, with 8 bases between the two ends. This CDR3 has 14 residues.